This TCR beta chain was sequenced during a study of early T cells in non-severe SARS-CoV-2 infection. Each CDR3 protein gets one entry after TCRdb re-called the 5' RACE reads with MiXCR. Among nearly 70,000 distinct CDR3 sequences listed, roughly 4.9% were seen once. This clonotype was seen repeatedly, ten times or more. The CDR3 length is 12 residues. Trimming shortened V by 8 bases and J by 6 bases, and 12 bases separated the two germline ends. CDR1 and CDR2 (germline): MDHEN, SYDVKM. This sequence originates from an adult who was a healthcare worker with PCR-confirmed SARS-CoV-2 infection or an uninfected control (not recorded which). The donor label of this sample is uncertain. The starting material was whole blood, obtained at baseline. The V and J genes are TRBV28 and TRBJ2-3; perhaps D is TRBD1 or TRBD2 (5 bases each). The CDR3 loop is CASCGTADTQYF. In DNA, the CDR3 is TGTGCCAGCTGTGGGACGGCGGATACGCAGTATTTT.